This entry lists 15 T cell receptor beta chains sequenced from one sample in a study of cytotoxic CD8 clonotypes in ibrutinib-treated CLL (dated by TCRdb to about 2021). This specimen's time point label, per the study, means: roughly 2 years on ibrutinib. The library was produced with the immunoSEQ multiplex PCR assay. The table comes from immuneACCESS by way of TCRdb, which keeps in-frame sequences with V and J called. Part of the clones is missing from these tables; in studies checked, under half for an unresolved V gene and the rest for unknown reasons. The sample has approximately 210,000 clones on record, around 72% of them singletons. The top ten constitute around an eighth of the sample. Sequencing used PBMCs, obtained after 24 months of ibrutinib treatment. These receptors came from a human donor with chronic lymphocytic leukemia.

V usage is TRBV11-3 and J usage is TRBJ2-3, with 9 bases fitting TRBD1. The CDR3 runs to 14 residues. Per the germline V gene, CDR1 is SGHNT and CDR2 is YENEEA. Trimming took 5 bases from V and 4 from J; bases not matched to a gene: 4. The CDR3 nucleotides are TGTGCCAGCAGCCCGGGACAGGGTTCAGATACGCAGTATTTT. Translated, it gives CASSPGQGSDTQYF.

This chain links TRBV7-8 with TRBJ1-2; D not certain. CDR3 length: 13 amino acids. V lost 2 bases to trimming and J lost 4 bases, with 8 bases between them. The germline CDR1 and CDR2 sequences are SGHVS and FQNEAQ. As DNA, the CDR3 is TGTGCCAGCAGCTTATCAGGAGCCTATGGCTACACCTTC. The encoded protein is CASSLSGAYGYTF.

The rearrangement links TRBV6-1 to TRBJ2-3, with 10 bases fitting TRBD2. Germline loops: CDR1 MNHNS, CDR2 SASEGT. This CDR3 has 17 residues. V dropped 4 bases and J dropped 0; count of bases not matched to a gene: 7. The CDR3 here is CASSGPLAGVSTDTQYF. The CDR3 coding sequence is TGTGCCAGCAGTGGGCCTCTAGCGGGAGTAAGCACAGATACGCAGTATTTT.

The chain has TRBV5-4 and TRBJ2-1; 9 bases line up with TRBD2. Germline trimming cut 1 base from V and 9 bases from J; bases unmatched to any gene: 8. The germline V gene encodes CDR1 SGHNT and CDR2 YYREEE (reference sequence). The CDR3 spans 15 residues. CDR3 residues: CASSLRLAGFSEQFF. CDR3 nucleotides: TGTGCCAGCAGCTTGAGGCTAGCGGGATTCTCTGAGCAGTTCTTC.

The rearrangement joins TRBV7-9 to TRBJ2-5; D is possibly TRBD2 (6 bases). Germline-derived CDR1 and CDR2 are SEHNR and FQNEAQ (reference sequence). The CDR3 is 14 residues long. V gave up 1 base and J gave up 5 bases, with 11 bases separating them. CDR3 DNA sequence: TGTGCCAGCAGCTTAGGGGCAGGGAGGGAGACCCAGTACTTC. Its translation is CASSLGAGRETQYF.

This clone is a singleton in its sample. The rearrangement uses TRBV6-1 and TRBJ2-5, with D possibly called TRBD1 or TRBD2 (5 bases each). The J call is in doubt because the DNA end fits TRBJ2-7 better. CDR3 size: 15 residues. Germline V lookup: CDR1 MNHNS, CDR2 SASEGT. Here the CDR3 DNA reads TGTGCCAGCAGCGAGGGGCTGTTAAGCTCCTACGAGCAGTACTTC. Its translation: CASSEGLLSSYEQYF.

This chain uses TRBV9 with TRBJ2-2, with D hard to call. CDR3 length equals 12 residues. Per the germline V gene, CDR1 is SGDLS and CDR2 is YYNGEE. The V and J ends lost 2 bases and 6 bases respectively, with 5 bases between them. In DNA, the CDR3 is TGTGCCAGCAGCGTGGTAGCCGGGGAGCTGTTTTTT. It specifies CASSVVAGELFF. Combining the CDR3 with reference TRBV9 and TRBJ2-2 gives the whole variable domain DSGVTQTPKHLITATGQRVTLRCSPRSGDLSVYWYQQSLDQGLQFLIQYYNGEERAKGNILERFSAQQFPDLHSELNLSSLELGDSALYFCASSVVAGELFFGEGSRLTVL.

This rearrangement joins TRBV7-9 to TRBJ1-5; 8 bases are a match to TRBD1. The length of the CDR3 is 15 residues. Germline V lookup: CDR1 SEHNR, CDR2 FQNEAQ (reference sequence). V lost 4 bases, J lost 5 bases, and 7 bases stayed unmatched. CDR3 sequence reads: CASSYGTGQDQPQHF. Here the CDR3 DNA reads TGTGCCAGCAGCTACGGGACAGGACAAGATCAGCCCCAGCATTTT.

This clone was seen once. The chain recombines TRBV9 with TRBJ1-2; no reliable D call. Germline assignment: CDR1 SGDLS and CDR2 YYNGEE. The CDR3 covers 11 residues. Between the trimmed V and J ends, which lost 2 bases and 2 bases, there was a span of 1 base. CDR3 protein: CASSVNYGYTF. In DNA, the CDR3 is TGTGCCAGCAGCGTCAACTATGGCTACACCTTC.

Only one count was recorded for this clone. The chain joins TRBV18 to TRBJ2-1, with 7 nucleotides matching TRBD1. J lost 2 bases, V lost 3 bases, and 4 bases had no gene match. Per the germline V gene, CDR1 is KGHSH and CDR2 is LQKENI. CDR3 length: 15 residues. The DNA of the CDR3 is TGTGCCAGCTCACCTGGACAGGAAACCTACAATGAGCAGTTCTTC. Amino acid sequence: CASSPGQETYNEQFF.

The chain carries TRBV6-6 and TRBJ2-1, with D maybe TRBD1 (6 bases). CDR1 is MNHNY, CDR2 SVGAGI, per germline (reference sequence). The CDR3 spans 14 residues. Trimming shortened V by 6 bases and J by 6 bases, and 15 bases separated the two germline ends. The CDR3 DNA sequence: TGTGCCAGCAGCAACTCGGACAGAGTCAATGAGCAGTTCTTC. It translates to CASSNSDRVNEQFF.

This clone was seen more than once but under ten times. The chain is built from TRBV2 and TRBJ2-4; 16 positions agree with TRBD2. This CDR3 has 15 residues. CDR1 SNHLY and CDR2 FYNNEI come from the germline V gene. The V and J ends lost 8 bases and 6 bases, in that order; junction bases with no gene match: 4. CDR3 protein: CASHGTSGRGNIQYF. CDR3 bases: TGTGCCAGCCATGGGACTAGCGGGAGGGGAAACATTCAGTACTTC.

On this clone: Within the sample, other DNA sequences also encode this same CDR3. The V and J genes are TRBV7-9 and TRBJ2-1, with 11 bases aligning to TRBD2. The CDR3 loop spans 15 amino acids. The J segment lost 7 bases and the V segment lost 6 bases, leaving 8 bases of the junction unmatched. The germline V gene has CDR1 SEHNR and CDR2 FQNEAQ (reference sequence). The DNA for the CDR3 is TGTGCCAGCAGTCAACTAGCGGGAGCGCAGAATGAGCAGTTCTTC. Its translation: CASSQLAGAQNEQFF.

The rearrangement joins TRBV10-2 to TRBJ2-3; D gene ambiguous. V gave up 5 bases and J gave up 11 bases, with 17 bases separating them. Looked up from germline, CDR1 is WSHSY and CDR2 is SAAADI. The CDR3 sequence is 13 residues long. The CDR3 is CASSFIANRGQYF. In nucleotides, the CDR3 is TGCGCCAGCAGTTTCATCGCCAACCGTGGGCAGTATTTT.

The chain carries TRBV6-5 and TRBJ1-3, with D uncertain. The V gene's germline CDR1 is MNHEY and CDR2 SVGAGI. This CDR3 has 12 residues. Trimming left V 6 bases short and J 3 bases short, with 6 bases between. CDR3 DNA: TGTGCCAGCAGGGATTTTGGAAACACCATATATTTT. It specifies CASRDFGNTIYF.